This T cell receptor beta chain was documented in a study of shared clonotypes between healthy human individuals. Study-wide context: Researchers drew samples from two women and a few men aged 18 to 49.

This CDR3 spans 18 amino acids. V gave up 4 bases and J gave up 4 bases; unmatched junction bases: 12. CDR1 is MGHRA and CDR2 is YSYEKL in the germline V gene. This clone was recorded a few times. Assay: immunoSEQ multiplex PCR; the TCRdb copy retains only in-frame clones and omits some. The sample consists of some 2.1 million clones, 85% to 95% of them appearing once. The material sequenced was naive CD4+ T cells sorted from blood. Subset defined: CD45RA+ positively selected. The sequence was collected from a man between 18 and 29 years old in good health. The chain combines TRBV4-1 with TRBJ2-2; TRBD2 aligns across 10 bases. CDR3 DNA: TGCGCCAGCAGCCCTTTAAAACTAGCGGGGAGAAGCACCGGGGAGCTGTTTTTT. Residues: CASSPLKLAGRSTGELFF.